This T cell receptor beta chain was captured by sequencing in a study of shared clonotypes between healthy human individuals. This clone was observed a single time. What it binds is not known. CD45RO-negative, CCR7-positively selected cells formed the naive CD8 fraction, excluding terminally differentiated effector memory CD45RA+ cells. Study findings and constraints: Memory subsets had estimated richness that was generally smaller than that of naive subsets.

TCRdb keeps only in-frame clones here, not all; method: immunoSEQ multiplex PCR. The sample holds approximately 740,000 clones, roughly 92% seen once. CDR1 is SGDLS, CDR2 YYNGEE, per germline. Trimming shortened V by 3 bases and J by 5 bases, and 18 bases separated the two germline ends. This CDR3 has 15 amino acids. The V call is TRBV9, the J call TRBJ2-7; possibly TRBD2 for D (5 bases). The sequenced sample was naive CD8+ T cells sorted from blood. This TCR was sampled from a man aged 25 to 40 in good health. The CDR3 coding sequence is TGTGCCAGCAGCGCGGGCACTAGGAAAGCTAACGAGCAGTACTTC. This gives the protein CASSAGTRKANEQYF.